The clone carrying this T cell receptor (beta chain) was observed at least ten times. The data belong to a study of T cells after yellow fever vaccination. V lost 4 bases, J lost 3 bases, and 4 bases stayed unmatched. This CDR3 region has 15 residues. Per germline, CDR1 SGHTS and CDR2 YDEGEE. TCRdb passed the 5' RACE reads through MiXCR, listing each CDR3 protein once. The sample holds more than 25,000 distinct CDR3 sequences, roughly 6.3% seen once. The chain employs TRBV5-8 and TRBJ2-6; 7 positions agree with TRBD1. Material: PBMCs, either bulk or a sorted T-cell subset (CD4+, CD8+, memory, or dextramer-sorted; not recorded which), obtained on the day of the yellow fever booster vaccination. The TCR comes from a man in his thirties or forties who received the YFV17D yellow fever vaccine. The CDR3 region has the DNA TGTGCCAGCAGCCTAGACAGGGTTGGGGCCAACGTCCTGACTTTC. Its translation is CASSLDRVGANVLTF.